This record looks at one T cell receptor (beta chain) sequence and its context. Its antigen is as yet unknown. The sample originates from a study of cytomegalovirus exposure and HLA in healthy donors. Whole-study findings and limits: A previous analysis found most TCR beta V segments productive roughly 87% or roughly 30% of the time. Association of around 17,000 TCR beta sequences with HLA alleles was found at 0.05 false discovery rate in a later analysis. Most subjects' HLA-A and HLA-B alleles were reportedly predicted from TCR beta sequences.

PCR primers comprised 60 Vbeta and 13 Jbeta primers. Measured with immunoSEQ multiplex PCR; TCRdb has only the in-frame clones, and not every one. Recorded for this sample: 130,000 or so clones. This CDR3 contains 16 residues. In germline, CDR1 is SGHRS, CDR2 YFSETQ. V trimming: 4 bases; J trimming: 7 bases; junction bases outside the gene matches: 12. The sequenced sample consisted of PBMCs. The clonotype comes from a man younger than 30 in good health and CMV-seronegative. This sequence joins TRBV5-1 and TRBJ2-7, with 12 positions matching TRBD2. Here the CDR3 DNA reads TGCGCCAGCAGCAGCACTAGCGGGGGGCCGGGGGGTGAGCAGTACTTC. Translation: CASSSTSGGPGGEQYF.